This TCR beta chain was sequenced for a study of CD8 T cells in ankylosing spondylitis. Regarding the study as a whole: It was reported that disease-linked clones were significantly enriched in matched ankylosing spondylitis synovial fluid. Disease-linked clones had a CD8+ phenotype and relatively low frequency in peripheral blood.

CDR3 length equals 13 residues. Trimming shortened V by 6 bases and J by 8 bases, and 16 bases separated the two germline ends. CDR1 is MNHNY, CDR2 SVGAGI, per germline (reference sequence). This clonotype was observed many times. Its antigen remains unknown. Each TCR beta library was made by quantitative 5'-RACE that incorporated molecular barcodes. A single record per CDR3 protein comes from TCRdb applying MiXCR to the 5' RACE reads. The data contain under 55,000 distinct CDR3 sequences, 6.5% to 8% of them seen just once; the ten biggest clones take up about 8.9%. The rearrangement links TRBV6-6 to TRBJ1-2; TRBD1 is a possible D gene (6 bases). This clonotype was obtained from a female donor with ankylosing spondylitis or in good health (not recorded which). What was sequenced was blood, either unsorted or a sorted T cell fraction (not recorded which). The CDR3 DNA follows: TGTGCCAGCAGCAGCGGGACATTGGGGGGCTACACCTTC. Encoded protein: CASSSGTLGGYTF.